These 24 T cell receptor beta chains were sequenced from one sample in a study of blood T cell repertoires in COVID-19. The repertoire was sequenced with immunoSEQ multiplex PCR; TCRdb's copy has only in-frame clones and lacks some. The table has fewer than 250,000 clones, around nine tenths seen once. Input material: peripheral blood. These receptors all come from a woman aged 40-49 years with acute or convalescent COVID-19.

The table lists this clone with a count of one. V and J are TRBV4-2 and TRBJ2-5; 7 nucleotides agree with TRBD2. Unmatched junction bases numbered 6, after V lost 4 bases and J lost 4 bases. CDR1 is LGHNA and CDR2 is YNFKEQ in the germline V gene. The CDR3 length is 14 residues. The CDR3 nucleotides read TGTGCCAGCAGCCCAAGCGGGGCCTCAGAGACCCAGTACTTC. It specifies CASSPSGASETQYF.

The rearrangement uses TRBV5-6 and TRBJ1-2, with D unresolved. Trimming left V 0 bases short and J 3 bases short, with 6 bases between. The CDR3 consists of 13 residues. The germline CDR1 and CDR2 sequences are SGHDT and YYEEEE. DNA for the CDR3: TGTGCCAGCAGCTTGGCCCGGGACTATGGCTACACCTTC. Its translation: CASSLARDYGYTF.

This clone was counted a few times. CDR3 residues: CSASLQGRGSSYGYTF. Written as DNA, the CDR3 is TGCAGTGCCAGTTTACAGGGAAGGGGGTCTAGTTATGGCTACACCTTC. V gene TRBV20-1 combines with J gene TRBJ1-2; D is perhaps TRBD1 (6 bases). V lost 6 bases, J lost 5 bases, and 25 bases lay in between. This CDR3 spans 16 amino acids. CDR1 and CDR2 from the germline V gene are DFQATT and SNEGSKA (reference sequence).

V is TRBV9 and J is TRBJ1-1; the D is unclear. The length of the CDR3 is 13 residues. CDR1 is SGDLS, CDR2 YYNGEE, per germline. Trimming removed 4 bases from V and 6 bases from J, with 13 bases in between. The CDR3 loop is CASSPPSGAEAFF. The CDR3 nucleotides read TGTGCCAGCAGCCCCCCGAGCGGGGCTGAAGCTTTCTTT.

The rearrangement uses TRBV25-1 and TRBJ2-1; 9 bases are shared with TRBD2. The germline gives CDR1 MGHDK, CDR2 SYGVNS. V dropped 0 bases and J dropped 5; count of bases not matched to a gene: 11. The CDR3 spans 18 residues. Here the CDR3 reads CASSEYFEIAGANNEQFF. The CDR3 DNA reads TGTGCCAGCAGTGAATATTTCGAGATAGCGGGGGCCAACAATGAGCAGTTCTTC.

The chain is built from TRBV5-1 and TRBJ2-2, with 9 bases aligning to TRBD2. The germline V gene has CDR1 SGHRS and CDR2 YFSETQ. V lost 1 base, J lost 6 bases, and 13 bases stayed unmatched. The CDR3 extends over 18 amino acids. The CDR3 region is CASSLTSGRTGAAGELFF. DNA of the CDR3: TGCGCCAGCAGCTTGACTAGCGGGCGCACCGGGGCGGCCGGGGAGCTGTTTTTT.

This chain links TRBV12-3 or TRBV12-4 with TRBJ1-2, with D tentatively TRBD1 (6 bases). The CDR3 extends over 12 amino acids. Trimming left V 3 bases short and J 6 bases short, with 8 bases between. In DNA form, the CDR3 reads TGTGCCAGCAGTTTTGGGACAAATGGCTACACCTTC. It yields the protein CASSFGTNGYTF.

This clone appeared a few times. V usage is TRBV9 and J usage is TRBJ1-1; maybe TRBD1 (6 bases). The germline CDR1 and CDR2 sequences are SGDLS and YYNGEE. V gave up 0 bases and J gave up 5 bases, with 17 bases separating them. This CDR3 contains 16 residues. The CDR3 is CASSVARDKEGTEAFF. In DNA form, the CDR3 reads TGTGCCAGCAGCGTAGCCCGGGACAAGGAAGGGACTGAAGCTTTCTTT.

The J gene is TRBJ1-6, the V gene TRBV27; 7 nucleotides agree with TRBD1. CDR1 is MNHEY and CDR2 is SMNVEV in the germline V gene (reference sequence). The CDR3 is made up of 13 amino acids. Trimming removed 8 bases from V and 9 bases from J; junction bases left unmatched: 7. CDR3 sequence reads: CASSPGGGSPLHF. CDR3 bases: TGTGCCAGCTCACCAGGGGGAGGTTCACCCCTCCACTTT.

This clone was picked up a small number of times. The V call is TRBV5-4, the J call TRBJ1-2; 7 positions agree with TRBD1. V trimming: 4 bases; J trimming: 5 bases; junction bases outside the gene matches: 8. The CDR3 consists of 14 residues. The germline CDR1 and CDR2 sequences are SGHNT and YYREEE (reference sequence). The CDR3 bases are TGTGCCAGCAGCATTCGGGACAGAGAGTATGGCTACACCTTC. Amino acids: CASSIRDREYGYTF.

This sequence joins TRBV5-1 and TRBJ2-1; a weak D match, TRBD1 (7 bases). CDR3 length equals 15 residues. Germline V gene data show CDR1 as SGHRS and CDR2 as YFSETQ. Trimming pared 4 bases from V and 0 bases from J, leaving 11 bases between. CDR3: CASSAQGGSYNEQFF. As DNA, the CDR3 is TGCGCCAGCAGCGCGCAGGGGGGCTCCTACAATGAGCAGTTCTTC.

The CDR3 reads CASSGLGQGTDTQYF. The CDR3 DNA follows: TGTGCCAGCAGCGGACTGGGACAGGGGACAGATACGCAGTATTTT. The V gene is TRBV2, the J gene TRBJ2-3, with 10 nucleotides matching TRBD1. V shed 6 bases, J shed 3 bases, and the junction held 6 bases outside the gene matches. The CDR3 totals 15 residues. The germline gives CDR1 SNHLY, CDR2 FYNNEI.

The chain uses TRBV19 and TRBJ1-3, with 10 bases identical to TRBD1. With 6 bases clipped from V and 11 bases from J, the junction kept 7 bases outside the gene matches. The germline gives CDR1 LNHDA, CDR2 SQIVND (reference sequence). This CDR3 is built from 13 residues. Here the CDR3 reads CASSGTGAYAIYF. CDR3 nucleotide sequence: TGTGCCAGTAGCGGGACAGGGGCTTACGCCATATATTTT.

The chain couples TRBV27 to TRBJ2-6; unclear D gene. The germline V and J ends were trimmed by 4 bases and 1 base, with 5 bases remaining between them. CDR3 length: 14 residues. Per the germline V gene, CDR1 is MNHEY and CDR2 is SMNVEV (reference sequence). The CDR3 DNA is TGTGCCAGCAGTTCCTTTTCTGGGGCCAACGTCCTGACTTTC. Translating gives CASSSFSGANVLTF.

The chain joins TRBV2 to TRBJ1-2, with TRBD1 identical over 7 bases. This CDR3 comprises 14 residues. Per the germline V gene, CDR1 is SNHLY and CDR2 is FYNNEI. J was trimmed by 4 bases and V by 7 bases; bases with no gene match: 9. CDR3: CASKYAGDSYGYTF. As DNA, the CDR3 is TGTGCCAGCAAATACGCAGGGGACAGCTATGGCTACACCTTC.

This sequence joins TRBV21-1 and TRBJ2-7; the table's D call, TRBD1, has no DNA check behind it. TRBV21-1 is a pseudogene segment. The CDR3 is 15 residues long. The CDR3 loop is CASSNWTGPRREQYV. The DNA of the CDR3 is TGTGCCAGCAGCAATTGGACAGGGCCCCGTAGGGAGCAGTACGTC.

The chain carries TRBV2 and TRBJ2-5; tentative D call: TRBD2 (6 bases). V dropped 6 bases and J dropped 4 bases, with 21 bases sitting between them. Looked up from germline, CDR1 is SNHLY and CDR2 is FYNNEI. This CDR3 has 16 residues. The CDR3 DNA reads TGTGCCAGCAGAGTGGACCCGGGTAGGAGGGCAGAGACCCAGTACTTC. It is translated as CASRVDPGRRAETQYF.

The V and J genes are TRBV6-5 and TRBJ1-1; D is unresolved. CDR3 size: 14 residues. The germline gives CDR1 MNHEY, CDR2 SVGAGI. V was cut by 0 bases and J by 1 base, with 6 bases left in between. CDR3 sequence reads: CASSYSRENTEAFF. The CDR3 nucleotides read TGTGCCAGCAGTTACTCGAGGGAGAACACTGAAGCTTTCTTT.

This rearrangement joins TRBV6-5 to TRBJ2-5, with 9 bases that match TRBD1. J lost 5 bases, V lost 5 bases, and 6 bases had no gene match. Germline V gene sequence: CDR1 MNHEY, CDR2 SVGAGI. The CDR3 has 14 amino acids. CDR3 sequence (DNA): TGTGCCAGCAGTCGGGACAGGGTTAGGGAGACCCAGTACTTC. Amino acid sequence: CASSRDRVRETQYF.

This clone has a handful of counts. CDR3 coding DNA: TGCGCCAGCAGCCAACCTGGACTAGCGGGGTACAATGAGCAGTTCTTC. Translating gives CASSQPGLAGYNEQFF. The chain joins TRBV4-1 to TRBJ2-1; 12 bases are a match to TRBD2. The CDR3 extends over 16 amino acids. Per germline, CDR1 MGHRA and CDR2 YSYEKL. V shed 2 bases and J 4 bases; nucleotides not matched to a gene: 3.

The genes are TRBV30 and TRBJ2-1; D might be TRBD1 (6 bases). The length of the CDR3 is 15 residues. Trimming removed 5 bases from V and 4 bases from J, with 18 bases in between. Germline V gene lookup returns CDR1 GTSNPN and CDR2 SVGIG (reference sequence). The CDR3 loop is CAWGGDRPYYNEQFF. DNA of the CDR3: TGTGCCTGGGGTGGTGACAGGCCATATTACAATGAGCAGTTCTTC.

The genes are TRBV25-1 and TRBJ1-1, with a weak D call TRBD1 (5 bases). The CDR3 spans 15 residues. Per germline, CDR1 MGHDK and CDR2 SYGVNS. Trimming took off 1 base at V and 4 bases at J, with 13 bases between the two ends. CDR3 sequence reads: CASSEFGARVTEAFF. CDR3 DNA: TGTGCCAGCAGTGAATTTGGGGCTAGGGTCACTGAAGCTTTCTTT.

This clone has more than one count but fewer than ten. Other DNA sequences from this sample encode an identical CDR3 as well. The chain joins TRBV24-1 to TRBJ1-1, with no clear D. V lost 5 bases, J lost 0 bases, and 9 bases lay in between. From germline, CDR1 is KGHDR and CDR2 SFDVKD. The CDR3 consists of 14 residues. The CDR3 DNA follows: TGTGCCACCAGTGCGACGGGATTGAACACTGAAGCTTTCTTT. This translates into CATSATGLNTEAFF.

V usage is TRBV18 and J usage is TRBJ2-2; TRBD1 might be the D (5 bases). The CDR3 runs 16 residues. V was clipped by 3 bases and J by 0 bases, with 11 bases between them. Germline V gives CDR1 KGHSH, CDR2 LQKENI. The CDR3 loop reads CASSPGAPANTGELFF. CDR3 DNA: TGTGCCAGCTCACCTGGGGCCCCCGCGAACACCGGGGAGCTGTTTTTT.